Listed below are T cell receptor beta chains from one sample, sequenced in a study of T cells after yellow fever vaccination. Each CDR3 protein is one row after TCRdb ran MiXCR on the 5' RACE reads. Among just over 300,000 distinct CDR3 sequences listed, approximately 3.8% were seen once. The source was PBMCs, collected on the day of the yellow fever booster vaccination. These TCRs come from a man between 18 and 29 years old who received the YFV17D yellow fever vaccine. CDR3s include the opening cysteine and the closing phenylalanine or tryptophan. Fields, in order: clone size, D gene, J gene, V gene, CDR3 DNA, CDR3 protein. A D gene is named only where the DNA matches it firmly. Expanded clones are given a class, and other clones once, few, many or no size at all.

many TRBD2 TRBJ2-1 TRBV3-1 TGTGCCAGCAGCCAAGATGCCGGGGGGGCCCCCGAGCAGTTCTTC CASSQDAGGAPEQFF
few TRBD1 TRBJ1-4 TRBV7-9 TGTGCCAGCAGCCAGGGACAGGGTGTGGAAAAACTGTTTTTT CASSQGQGVEKLFF
many - TRBJ1-2 TRBV5-1 TGCGCCAGCAGCCATGGGGAGGATGGCTACACCTTC CASSHGEDGYTF
- TRBD2 TRBJ2-1 TRBV5-1 TGCGCCAGCAGCTTACCCACTAGCGGTATTCACAATGAGCAGTTCTTC CASSLPTSGIHNEQFF
- TRBD1 TRBJ1-2 TRBV27 TGTGCCAGCTCTCCCGTGGGCAGGGGGGTGAGTGGCTACACCTTC CASSPVGRGVSGYTF
- - TRBJ2-3 TRBV19 TGTGCCAGTAGTAACCATCTGGATACGCAGTATTTT CASSNHLDTQYF
many - TRBJ2-6 TRBV4-3 TGCGCCAGCAGCCAGCGACGGGACATGGCCAACGTCCTGACTTTC CASSQRRDMANVLTF
many - TRBJ2-3 TRBV11-2 TGTGCCAGCAGCTCTGGACAGCAGACAGATACGCAGTATTTT CASSSGQQTDTQYF
- TRBD1 TRBJ2-1 TRBV7-9 TGTGCCAGCAGCGGGACAGCGCTCAATGAGCAGTTCTTC CASSGTALNEQFF
many - TRBJ2-7 TRBV27 TGTGCCAGCAGTTTAGGGGGGGCCGGCGAGCAGTACTTC CASSLGGAGEQYF
- - TRBJ2-1 TRBV12-5 TGTGCTAGTGGTACTTGGGGAGTGCGCAATGAGCAGTTCTTC CASGTWGVRNEQFF
- - TRBJ2-6 TRBV2 TGTGCCAGCTGGAACTCTGGGGCCAACGTCCTGACTTTC CASWNSGANVLTF
- - TRBJ2-1 TRBV12-3/TRBV12-4 TGTGCCAGCAGTTCGAGCTCTTTATACGAGCAGTTCTTC CASSSSSLYEQFF
many TRBD1 TRBJ1-4 TRBV20-1 TGCAGTGCTAGACCGGGACAGATTAATGAAAAACTGTTTTTT CSARPGQINEKLFF
few - TRBJ2-3 TRBV20-1 TGCAGTGCTACCGCCCGGCAGGGCAGTAGCACAGATACGCAGTATTTT CSATARQGSSTDTQYF